The 22 T cell receptor beta chains below come from one sample, sequenced in a study of blood T cell repertoires in COVID-19. Assay: immunoSEQ multiplex PCR; the TCRdb copy retains only in-frame clones and omits some. The sample yields some 220,000 clones, around 80% seen once. The sequenced sample was peripheral blood. The origin of the receptors is a woman between 65 and 79 years old with acute or convalescent COVID-19.

The chain joins TRBV3-1 (or the pseudogene TRBV3-2) to TRBJ2-5; 12 nucleotides line up with TRBD2. The CDR3 sequence is 16 residues long. V lost 2 bases and J lost 5; bases outside the gene matches: 6. From germline, CDR1 is LGHDT and CDR2 YNNKEL (reference sequence). The CDR3 coding sequence is TGTGCCAGCAGCCAATGGGCTAGCGGGGGGGCTGAGACCCAGTACTTC. Protein sequence: CASSQWASGGAETQYF.

V is TRBV14 and J is TRBJ2-1; 8 bases are shared with TRBD2. The germline CDR1 and CDR2 sequences are SGHDN and FVKESK. The CDR3 is 14 residues long. V lost 4 bases and J lost 10; bases outside the gene matches: 9. Here the CDR3 reads CASSPIPGGAEQFF. The DNA of the CDR3 is TGTGCCAGCAGCCCAATACCCGGGGGGGCCGAGCAGTTCTTC.

The chain recombines TRBV3-1 (or the pseudogene TRBV3-2) with TRBJ1-5; 8 nucleotides agree with TRBD1. Germline V CDR1 and CDR2: LGHDT, YNNKEL (reference sequence). V was pared by 3 bases and J by 7 bases, with 14 bases of the junction left unmatched. This CDR3 spans 17 amino acids. The CDR3 loop is CASSHISQGALRQPQHF. The CDR3 nucleotides are TGTGCCAGCAGCCATATCTCTCAGGGGGCGCTGAGGCAGCCCCAGCATTTT.

The CDR3 reads CASSYNRFYEQYV. The DNA of the CDR3 is TGTGCCAGCAGTTACAACAGGTTCTACGAGCAGTACGTC. V and J are TRBV6-6 and TRBJ2-7; perhaps TRBD1 as D (5 bases). Deletions cut 2 bases from V and 3 bases from J, with 8 bases between. The CDR3 is 13 residues long. Germline-derived CDR1 and CDR2 are MNHNY and SVGAGI (reference sequence).

The chain uses TRBV7-2 and TRBJ2-3; tentatively, D is TRBD2 (6 bases). This CDR3 has 15 residues. V gave up 4 bases and J gave up 6 bases, with 17 bases separating them. Germline CDR1 reads SGHTA; CDR2 reads FQGNSA. The CDR3 nucleotides are TGTGCCAGCAGCTCGGGACTTATAAGCAAGGATACGCAGTATTTT. Its protein is CASSSGLISKDTQYF.

This chain uses TRBV6-6 with TRBJ2-2; D call uncertain. Germline V gene data show CDR1 as MNHNY and CDR2 as SVGAGI (reference sequence). Trimming pared 7 bases from V and 2 bases from J, leaving 11 bases between. CDR3 size: 14 residues. In nucleotides, the CDR3 is TGTGCCAGCATTCGTCAGTTTAACACCGGGGAGCTGTTTTTT. Its protein is CASIRQFNTGELFF.

This chain uses TRBV18 with TRBJ2-1; weak D call: TRBD1 (6 bases). The length of the CDR3 is 14 residues. Looked up from germline, CDR1 is KGHSH and CDR2 is LQKENI. With 3 bases removed from V and 5 bases from J, the gap between germline ends came to 11 bases. In DNA form, the CDR3 reads TGTGCCAGCTCACCGGACAGCAGGGACAATGAGCAGTTCTTC. This gives the protein CASSPDSRDNEQFF.

The V call is TRBV18, the J call TRBJ1-3, with D uncertain. CDR3 length: 15 amino acids. In germline, CDR1 is KGHSH, CDR2 LQKENI. The germline V and J ends were trimmed by 3 bases and 7 bases, with 16 bases remaining between them. The CDR3 spells CASSPSDTFRNTIYF. CDR3 sequence (DNA): TGTGCCAGCTCACCCTCCGACACTTTTAGGAACACCATATATTTT.

The chain joins TRBV2 to TRBJ2-6; 8 bases agree with TRBD1. Looked up from germline, CDR1 is SNHLY and CDR2 is FYNNEI. Trimming took 5 bases from V and 3 from J; bases not matched to a gene: 3. This CDR3 is built from 15 residues. As DNA, the CDR3 is TGTGCCAGCAGTCTTACAGGGGGTGGGGCCAACGTCCTGACTTTC. Encoded protein: CASSLTGGGANVLTF.

This clone turned up a few times. V is TRBV19 and J is TRBJ1-4; no reliable D call. The CDR3 covers 12 residues. The V gene's germline CDR1 is LNHDA and CDR2 SQIVND (reference sequence). Between the trimmed V and J ends, which lost 6 bases and 5 bases, there was a span of 7 bases. This CDR3 reads CASRAGNEKLFF. The DNA of the CDR3 is TGTGCCAGTAGGGCAGGCAATGAAAAACTGTTTTTT.

Turning to this clone: A much larger clone lies a single base off, so this may be a read error. The V gene is TRBV29-1, the J gene TRBJ1-6; D not certain. This CDR3 has 14 amino acids. The germline V gene encodes CDR1 SQVTM and CDR2 ANQGSEA. Trimming took off 6 bases at V and 7 bases at J, with 16 bases between the two ends. The chain's CDR3 is CSVREADPNSPLHF. The CDR3 nucleotides are TGCAGCGTGCGCGAGGCAGACCCGAATTCACCCCTCCACTTT.

This clone was counted once. The rearrangement links TRBV7-2 to TRBJ2-5; 11 bases fit TRBD2. The CDR3 has 16 residues. J lost 4 bases, V lost 5 bases, and 9 bases had no gene match. Germline values: CDR1 SGHTA, CDR2 FQGNSA. CDR3 protein: CASSRLAGPTGETQYF. In DNA form, the CDR3 reads TGTGCCAGCAGCAGACTAGCGGGGCCCACGGGAGAGACCCAGTACTTC.

The chain employs TRBV9 and TRBJ1-3, with D hard to call. CDR3 size: 14 residues. V was pared by 0 bases and J by 1 base, with 5 bases between. From germline, CDR1 is SGDLS and CDR2 YYNGEE. The CDR3, as DNA: TGTGCCAGCAGCGTAGCGAGGTCTGGAAACACCATATATTTT. Translated: CASSVARSGNTIYF.

V gene TRBV9 combines with J gene TRBJ1-3; D ambiguous. The CDR3 contains 15 residues. V lost 4 bases and J 2 bases, leaving 13 bases between the germline ends. Germline V gives CDR1 SGDLS, CDR2 YYNGEE. This CDR3 is CASSPQRAAGNTIYF. CDR3 DNA sequence: TGTGCCAGCAGCCCCCAGCGGGCAGCTGGAAACACCATATATTTT.

V is TRBV7-2 and J is TRBJ2-7; possible D gene TRBD1, 6 bases. CDR1 is SGHTA, CDR2 FQGNSA, per germline. The V gene lost 5 bases and the J gene lost 6 bases, with 17 bases spanning the gap. The CDR3 totals 14 residues. CDR3 DNA: TGTGCCAGCAGCCCCGCGACAGGCGCGGGCGAGCAGTACTTC. It specifies CASSPATGAGEQYF.

The chain uses TRBV5-1 and TRBJ1-1; 8 nucleotides align to TRBD1. CDR1 and CDR2 from the germline V gene are SGHRS and YFSETQ. The CDR3 extends over 14 amino acids. V trimming: 4 bases; J trimming: 1 base; junction bases outside the gene matches: 3. The CDR3 loop is CASSKTGANTEAFF. In DNA form, the CDR3 reads TGCGCCAGCAGCAAGACAGGGGCGAACACTGAAGCTTTCTTT.

V usage is TRBV3-1 (or the pseudogene TRBV3-2) and J usage is TRBJ2-5; the D is unclear. Germline V gene lookup returns CDR1 LGHDT and CDR2 YNNKEL (reference sequence). The length of the CDR3 is 13 residues. V was cut by 5 bases and J by 7 bases, with 14 bases left in between. CDR3 nucleotides: TGTGCCAGCAGCTTCGACAAAATGGGGACCCAGTACTTC. Encoded protein: CASSFDKMGTQYF.

This clone was observed a handful of times. The rearrangement links TRBV10-2 to TRBJ2-7; 9 nucleotides agree with TRBD1. The CDR3 has 16 residues. Looked up from germline, CDR1 is WSHSY and CDR2 is SAAADI. After removal of 8 bases from V and 0 bases from J, the junction contained 11 bases not matched to a gene. CDR3 in amino acids: CASGGSRQGGSYEQYF. Written as DNA, the CDR3 is TGCGCCAGCGGGGGGTCGAGACAGGGGGGCTCCTACGAGCAGTACTTC.

As to this clone: Other DNA sequences in this sample translate to the same CDR3. V usage is TRBV7-2 and J usage is TRBJ2-5, with D possibly TRBD1 on 5 matching bases. CDR3 length: 14 amino acids. The V and J ends lost 3 bases and 5 bases respectively, with 13 bases between them. Germline CDR1 reads SGHTA; CDR2 reads FQGNSA. The CDR3 loop reads CASSFGTSGETQYF. CDR3 bases: TGTGCCAGCAGCTTTGGCACGTCAGGGGAGACCCAGTACTTC.

V usage is TRBV29-1 and J usage is TRBJ2-3; 9 bases map to TRBD1. After removal of 1 base from V and 4 bases from J, the junction contained 18 bases not matched to a gene. This CDR3 spans 19 amino acids. The germline V gene encodes CDR1 SQVTM and CDR2 ANQGSEA. CDR3 region: CSVEGQAVGQGMVPDTQYF. The CDR3, as DNA: TGCAGCGTTGAAGGACAGGCGGTGGGACAGGGTATGGTTCCAGATACGCAGTATTTT.

This chain links TRBV10-3 with TRBJ2-3; D is perhaps TRBD2 (6 bases). V was shortened by 0 bases and J by 1 base, with 17 bases between the two germline ends. CDR1 is ENHRY, CDR2 SYGVKD, per germline. This CDR3 has 18 amino acids. The CDR3 loop is CAISESAPGLPGTDTQYF. For the CDR3, the DNA is TGTGCCATCAGTGAGTCAGCACCGGGACTGCCCGGCACAGATACGCAGTATTTT.

V gene TRBV7-2 combines with J gene TRBJ2-7, with D hard to call. Germline CDR1 reads SGHTA; CDR2 reads FQGNSA. This CDR3 comprises 12 residues. Trimming removed 5 bases from V and 6 bases from J, with 11 bases in between. The CDR3 bases are TGTGCCAGCAGCCCTGACGGGTCCGAGCAGTACTTC. It is translated as CASSPDGSEQYF.